This T cell receptor (beta chain) was captured in a study of early T cells in non-severe SARS-CoV-2 infection. Unique molecular identifier tags were affixed to discrete cDNA molecules. TCRdb reanalysed the 5' RACE reads using MiXCR and keeps one entry per CDR3 protein. This sample has about 60,000 distinct CDR3 sequences; roughly 21% occur once, and the top ten carry approximately 15%. This clonotype was detected only a few times. V was pared by 0 bases and J by 3 bases, with 0 bases of the junction left unmatched. CDR1 is SNHLY, CDR2 FYNNEI, per germline. This CDR3 has 14 residues. The gene calls are TRBV2 and TRBJ2-3, with TRBD2 matching over 7 bases. The sequence was collected from an adult who was a healthcare worker with PCR-confirmed SARS-CoV-2 infection or an uninfected control (not recorded which). This specimen was whole blood, taken at baseline. The CDR3 spells CASSEAGGTDTQYF. The CDR3 bases are TGTGCCAGCAGTGAAGCGGGGGGGACAGATACGCAGTATTTT.